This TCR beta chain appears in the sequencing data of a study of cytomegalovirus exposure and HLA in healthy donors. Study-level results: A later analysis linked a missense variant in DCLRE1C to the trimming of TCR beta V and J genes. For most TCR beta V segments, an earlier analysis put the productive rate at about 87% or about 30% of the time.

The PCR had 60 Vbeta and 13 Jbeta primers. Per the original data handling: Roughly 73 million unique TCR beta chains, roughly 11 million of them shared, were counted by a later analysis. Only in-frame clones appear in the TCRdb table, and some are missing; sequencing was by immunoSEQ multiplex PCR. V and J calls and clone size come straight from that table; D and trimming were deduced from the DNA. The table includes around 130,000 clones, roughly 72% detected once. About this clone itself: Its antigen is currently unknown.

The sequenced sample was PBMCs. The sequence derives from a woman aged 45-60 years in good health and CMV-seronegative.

The CDR3: CSVKGANEQFF. CDR3 sequence (DNA): TGCAGCGTTAAGGGGGCGAATGAGCAGTTCTTC. The chain links TRBV29-1 to TRBJ2-1; TRBD1 agrees at 7 bases. CDR1 and CDR2 (germline): SQVTM, ANQGSEA. The CDR3 extends over 11 amino acids. Unmatched junction bases numbered 2, after V lost 5 bases and J lost 7 bases.